The rows below give T cell receptor beta chains drawn from one sample of a study of CD8 T cells in ankylosing spondylitis. TCRdb passed the 5' RACE reads through MiXCR, listing each CDR3 protein once. The sample shows more than 200,000 distinct CDR3 sequences, roughly 25% of them seen only once. Sequencing was done on a sample of blood, either unsorted or a sorted T cell fraction (not recorded which). The receptors come from a male donor with ankylosing spondylitis or in good health (not recorded which). Both conserved end residues are part of each CDR3.

TRBJ2-7 | TRBV4-2 | 15 | CASSPDEGSLYGQYF
TRBJ1-2 | TRBV20-1 | 14 | CSARPPWDRDGYTF
TRBJ2-2 | TRBV6-1 | 13 | CASRDWQGGELFF
TRBJ1-1 | TRBV15 | 15 | CATSRGLGENTEAFF
TRBJ2-3 | TRBV20-1 | 13 | CSARDGATDTQYF
TRBJ2-3 | TRBV6-1 | 18 | CASRGLAGPGYGTDTQYF
TRBJ2-5 | TRBV28 | 15 | CASSPQGPAGETQYF
TRBJ2-7 | TRBV12-3/TRBV12-4 | 13 | CASGHPQAEGQYF
TRBJ2-2 | TRBV6-6 | 13 | CASRSEGIGELFF
TRBJ2-2 | TRBV20-1 | 14 | CSAGINPTTGELFF
TRBJ2-1 | TRBV5-5 | 13 | CASSLAQQDEQFF
TRBJ2-3 | TRBV20-1 | 14 | CSATGQGSTDTQYF
TRBJ1-2 | TRBV20-1 | 13 | CSASIGRDYGYTF
TRBJ2-1 | TRBV27 | 15 | CASSSTSDRPYEQFF
TRBJ1-5 | TRBV5-5 | 18 | CASIKPGRDRGSNQPQHF
TRBJ2-2 | TRBV10-2 | 18 | CAFRWKLGLFANTGELFF
TRBJ2-7 | TRBV20-1 | 11 | CSASRRDEQYF
TRBJ2-1 | TRBV20-1 | 15 | CSARDTGAPLDEQFF
TRBJ1-1 | TRBV2 | 14 | CASSRTDRGTEAFF
TRBJ1-1 | TRBV20-1 | 14 | CSASVDTQGTEAFF
TRBJ2-7 | TRBV28 | 15 | CASSTPGQGTHEQYF
TRBJ2-7 | TRBV20-1 | 13 | CSALGGHTYEQYF
TRBJ1-4 | TRBV20-1 | 15 | CSARAPGQINEKLFF
TRBJ1-2 | TRBV29-1 | 13 | CSVEKGGQESYTF
TRBJ2-2 | TRBV20-1 | 13 | CSARDRRVGELFF
TRBJ2-3 | TRBV12-3/TRBV12-4 | 17 | CASRPGLAGVSTDTQYF
TRBJ2-5 | TRBV5-5 | 15 | CASSPRTRGEETQYF
TRBJ1-1 | TRBV4-1 | 13 | CASSRGGSTEAFF
TRBJ2-1 | TRBV6-5 | 16 | CASRYQVTSSYNEQFF
TRBJ2-1 | TRBV20-1 | 15 | CSARDRAGGYNEQFF
TRBJ1-5 | TRBV19 | 13 | CASSAMGNQPQHF
TRBJ1-1 | TRBV9 | 14 | CASSARPVTTEAFF
TRBJ2-7 | TRBV20-1 | 15 | CSASLSGTLDNEQYF
TRBJ1-1 | TRBV29-1 | 13 | CSASGQQNTEAFF
TRBJ2-5 | TRBV12-3/TRBV12-4 | 14 | CASSPGDPRETQYF
TRBJ2-1 | TRBV2 | 10 | CASSVLACVF
TRBJ2-3 | TRBV29-1 | 15 | CSVNPGGGGKDTQYF
TRBJ2-5 | TRBV20-1 | 14 | CSARPPRAQETQYF
TRBJ2-1 | TRBV7-6 | 14 | CASSFVIGLGEQFF
TRBJ1-5 | TRBV7-2 | 15 | CASSEPGQLNQPQHF
TRBJ2-7 | TRBV29-1 | 15 | CSVGGLAGHSYEQYF
TRBJ2-5 | TRBV15 | 13 | CATSREPGGTQYF
TRBJ2-5 | TRBV12-3/TRBV12-4 | 15 | CASSLEGRAQETQYF
TRBJ2-7 | TRBV24-1 | 11 | CATSTSYEQYF
TRBJ1-5 | TRBV20-1 | 14 | CSVVSQTGYQPQHF
TRBJ1-4 | TRBV20-1 | 13 | CSARQGFNEKLFF
TRBJ1-1 | TRBV12-3/TRBV12-4 | 14 | CASSFGSQGTEAFF
TRBJ2-7 | TRBV5-4 | 15 | CASSLRTGGVYEQYF
TRBJ2-3 | TRBV6-4 | 14 | CASRYSGGSDTQYF
TRBJ1-2 | TRBV28 | 16 | CASSLGQGVANYGYTF
TRBJ2-3 | TRBV12-3/TRBV12-4 | 11 | CASSPSRVQYF
TRBJ2-5 | TRBV4-1 | 15 | CASSQFPGPQETQYF
TRBJ2-1 | TRBV29-1 | 14 | CSVLDRGQFIEQFF
TRBJ1-5 | TRBV20-1 | 13 | CSARGQGDQPQHF
TRBJ2-1 | TRBV20-1 | 16 | CSASTPGPPAYNEQFF
TRBJ2-7 | TRBV10-3 | 13 | CAITPRGRDEQYF
TRBJ1-2 | TRBV28 | 15 | CASSFTGVYDYGYTF